This T cell receptor beta chain was recovered during a study of CD8+CD57+ T cells in acquired aplastic anemia. Study-wide findings and caveats: The study identified under 30 CD8+ CDR3 sequences shared by patients and controls.

Profiling of TCR beta VDJ combinations and CDR3 sequences used genomic DNA as template. TCRdb independently ran MiXCR on the reads; one entry per CDR3 protein. The sample yields around 130,000 distinct CDR3 sequences, about half seen once. This CDR3 contains 18 residues. The germline CDR1 and CDR2 sequences are MNHNS and SASEGT. The V gene end was trimmed by 1 base and the J gene end by 5 bases; junction bases not matched to a gene: 7. In its sample, this clonotype was seen a few times. Its antigen is still unknown. Sequencing input: sorted CD4+, CD8+, or CD8+CD57+ T cells (not recorded which) from PBMCs. The sequence derives from a human donor in good health, serving as a control. V gene TRBV6-1 combines with J gene TRBJ2-5, with 16 bases matching TRBD2. The CDR3 DNA is TGTGCCAGCAGTGAAGGAGGGACTAGCGGGGGGGCCTTTGAGACCCAGTACTTC. Residues: CASSEGGTSGGAFETQYF.